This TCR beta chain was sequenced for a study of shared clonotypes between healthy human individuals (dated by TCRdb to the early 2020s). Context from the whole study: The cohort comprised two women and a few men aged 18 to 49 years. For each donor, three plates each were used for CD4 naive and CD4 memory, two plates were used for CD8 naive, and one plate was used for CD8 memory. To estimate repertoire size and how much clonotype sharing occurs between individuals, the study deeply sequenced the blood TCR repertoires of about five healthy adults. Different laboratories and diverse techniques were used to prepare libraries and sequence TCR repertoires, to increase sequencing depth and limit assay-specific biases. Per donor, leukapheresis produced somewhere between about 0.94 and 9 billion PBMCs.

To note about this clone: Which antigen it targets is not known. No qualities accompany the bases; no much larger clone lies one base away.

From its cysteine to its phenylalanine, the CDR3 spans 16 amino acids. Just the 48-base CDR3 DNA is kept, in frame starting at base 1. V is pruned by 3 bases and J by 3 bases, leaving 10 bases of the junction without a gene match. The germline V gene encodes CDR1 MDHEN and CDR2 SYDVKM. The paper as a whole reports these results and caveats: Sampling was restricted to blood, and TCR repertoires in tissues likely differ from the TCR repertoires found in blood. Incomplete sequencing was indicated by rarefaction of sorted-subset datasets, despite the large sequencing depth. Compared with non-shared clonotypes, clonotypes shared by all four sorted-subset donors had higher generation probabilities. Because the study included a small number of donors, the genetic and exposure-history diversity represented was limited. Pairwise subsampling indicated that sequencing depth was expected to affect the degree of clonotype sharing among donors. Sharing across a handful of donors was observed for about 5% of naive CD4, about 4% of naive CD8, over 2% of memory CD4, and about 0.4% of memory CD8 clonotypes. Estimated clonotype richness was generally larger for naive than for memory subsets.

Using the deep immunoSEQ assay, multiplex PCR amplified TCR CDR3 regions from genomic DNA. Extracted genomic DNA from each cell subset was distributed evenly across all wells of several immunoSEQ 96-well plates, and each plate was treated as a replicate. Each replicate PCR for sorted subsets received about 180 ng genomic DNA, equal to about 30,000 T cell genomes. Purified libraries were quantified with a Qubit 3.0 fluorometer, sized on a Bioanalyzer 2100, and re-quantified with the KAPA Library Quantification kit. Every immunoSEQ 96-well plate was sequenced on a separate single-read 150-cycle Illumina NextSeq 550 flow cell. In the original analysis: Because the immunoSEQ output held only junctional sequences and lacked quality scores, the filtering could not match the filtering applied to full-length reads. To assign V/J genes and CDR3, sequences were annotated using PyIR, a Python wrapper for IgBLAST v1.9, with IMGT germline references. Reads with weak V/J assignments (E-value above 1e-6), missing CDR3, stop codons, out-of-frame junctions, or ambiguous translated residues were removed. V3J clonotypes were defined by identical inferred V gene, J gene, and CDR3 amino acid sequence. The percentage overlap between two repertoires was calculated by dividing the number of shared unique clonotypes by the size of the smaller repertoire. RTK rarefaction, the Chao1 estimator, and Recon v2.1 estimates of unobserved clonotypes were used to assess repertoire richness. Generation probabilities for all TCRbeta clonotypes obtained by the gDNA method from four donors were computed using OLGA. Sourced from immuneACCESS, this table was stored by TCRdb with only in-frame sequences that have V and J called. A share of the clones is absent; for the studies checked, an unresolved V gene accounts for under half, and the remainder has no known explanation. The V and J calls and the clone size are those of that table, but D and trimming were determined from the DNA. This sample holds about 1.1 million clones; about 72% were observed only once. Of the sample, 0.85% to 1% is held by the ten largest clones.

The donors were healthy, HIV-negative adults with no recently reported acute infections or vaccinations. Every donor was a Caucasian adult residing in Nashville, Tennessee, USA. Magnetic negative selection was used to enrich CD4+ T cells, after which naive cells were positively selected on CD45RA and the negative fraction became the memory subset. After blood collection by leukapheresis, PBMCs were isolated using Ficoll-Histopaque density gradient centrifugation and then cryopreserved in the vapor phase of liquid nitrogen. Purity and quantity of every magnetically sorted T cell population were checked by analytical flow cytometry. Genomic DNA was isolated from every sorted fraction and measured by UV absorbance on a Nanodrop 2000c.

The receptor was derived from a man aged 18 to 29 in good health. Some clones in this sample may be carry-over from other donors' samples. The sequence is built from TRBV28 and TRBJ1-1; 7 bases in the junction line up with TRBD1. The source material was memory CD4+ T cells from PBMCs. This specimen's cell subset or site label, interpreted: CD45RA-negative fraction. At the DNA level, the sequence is TGTGCCAGCAGTTTTTATAAGACAGGGAGGGACACTGAAGCTTTCTTT. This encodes CASSFYKTGRDTEAFF.